The subject of this entry is one TCR beta chain. This specimen belongs to a study of cytomegalovirus exposure and HLA in healthy donors. TCRdb keeps only in-frame clones here, not all; method: immunoSEQ multiplex PCR. Of approximately 260,000 clones in the sample, just over 85% were seen once. The clonotype was recovered from a woman between 18 and 29 years old in good health and CMV-seronegative. The sequencing sample was made of PBMCs.

The CDR3 loop reads CASSSPGTFRGDTEAFF. The CDR3 bases are TGTGCCAGCAGTTCACCAGGGACATTCCGGGGGGACACTGAAGCTTTCTTT. This chain links TRBV25-1 with TRBJ1-1; a weak D match, TRBD1 (6 bases). There are 17 residues in the CDR3. Trimming took 5 bases from V and 3 from J, leaving 22 bases between them. Looked up from germline, CDR1 is MGHDK and CDR2 is SYGVNS.